This TCR beta chain was sequenced in a study of neurological immune-mediated disorders. Time point indicated: longitudinal time-point 3. From 2 million PBMCs stored at -80 C, the unsorted libraries were generated. Study findings and constraints: HTLV-1-associated myelopathy led in TCR clonal expansion, while multiple sclerosis ranked lowest, below healthy controls. The multiple sclerosis repertoire cluster was not associated with any clinical or MRI feature. The repertoires of 18 of 34 multiple sclerosis patients fell into one related-CDR3 cluster (a possible signature) under phylogenetic grouping.

This clonotype has ten or more counts. What it binds is unknown. The CDR3 spans 14 residues. In germline, CDR1 is SGHDT, CDR2 YYEEEE. V was shortened by 1 base and J by 3 bases, with 11 bases between the two germline ends. TCRdb passed the 5' RACE reads through MiXCR, listing each CDR3 protein once. The data show tens of thousands of distinct CDR3 sequences, with roughly 4.5% seen just once and roughly 5.6% held by the top ten. V is TRBV5-6 and J is TRBJ2-7, with a weak D call TRBD2 (6 bases). The source is a woman aged 55-69 years with multiple sclerosis. The sequenced material came from PBMCs. The chain's CDR3 is CASSLWGLYYEQYF. The CDR3 nucleotides read TGTGCCAGCAGCTTGTGGGGACTTTACTACGAGCAGTACTTC.